This entry lists 10 T cell receptor beta chains sequenced from one sample in a study of T cells in Graves' hyperthyroidism and ophthalmopathy. Amplified regions were TCR beta CDR3 sequences from RNA transcripts. Carried out on the TCR CDR3, a first-round RT-PCR used the HTBI primer set. TCRdb re-called the multiplex PCR reads through MiXCR, storing one row per CDR3 protein. The table includes some 600,000 distinct CDR3 sequences, just over 45% detected once. The sequenced sample consisted of peripheral blood or thyroid tissue (not recorded which). These TCRs come from a woman aged 18-29 years with Graves' hyperthyroidism.

This clonotype came up a few times. This rearrangement joins TRBV15 to TRBJ1-6; D call uncertain. V dropped 3 bases and J dropped 8 bases, with 8 bases sitting between them. CDR1 LNHNV and CDR2 YYDKDF come from the germline V gene (reference sequence). This CDR3 has 13 amino acids. The CDR3 here is CATSRVRDSPLHF. Written as DNA, the CDR3 is TGTGCCACCAGCAGGGTAAGGGATTCACCCCTCCACTTT.

This clonotype was observed a handful of times. A much larger clone sits a single nucleotide away, making a read error possible. The J gene is TRBJ2-7, the V gene TRBV7-8; the D is unclear. The germline CDR1 and CDR2 sequences are SGHVS and FQNEAQ. There are 11 residues in the CDR3. Between the trimmed V and J ends, which lost 5 bases and 2 bases, there was a span of 4 bases. The CDR3 protein is CASSTPYEQYF. CDR3 nucleotides: TGTGCCAGCAGCACCCCCTACGAGCAGTACTTC.

This clonotype was seen at least ten times. The chain employs TRBV19 and TRBJ2-5; D gene ambiguous. Trimming shortened V by 5 bases and J by 0 bases, and 13 bases separated the two germline ends. The CDR3 runs 15 residues. The germline V gene has CDR1 LNHDA and CDR2 SQIVND (reference sequence). This CDR3 reads CASSPGDSHQETQYF. The CDR3, as DNA: TGTGCCAGTAGTCCCGGTGATAGCCACCAAGAGACCCAGTACTTC.

The gene calls are TRBV7-9 and TRBJ2-5, with TRBD1 matching over 9 bases. Germline values: CDR1 SEHNR, CDR2 FQNEAQ (reference sequence). With 10 bases clipped from V and 5 bases from J, the junction kept 17 bases outside the gene matches. The CDR3 totals 16 residues. CDR3 DNA sequence: TGTGCCACCAAGTTCGCTGGGACAGGGCGAGGGGAGACCCAGTACTTC. The encoded protein is CATKFAGTGRGETQYF.

The chain combines TRBV20-1 with TRBJ2-5; 9 bases line up with TRBD2. Trimming at V came to 0 bases and at J to 2 bases, leaving 4 bases not matched to a gene. Germline values: CDR1 DFQATT, CDR2 SNEGSKA (reference sequence). CDR3 length equals 15 residues. The DNA for the CDR3 is TGCAGTGCTAGAGATCGAGCGGGAGGACAAGAGACCCAGTACTTC. It codes for CSARDRAGGQETQYF.

The chain has TRBV7-9 and TRBJ2-7; 9 bases map to TRBD1. The CDR3 runs 15 residues. The germline gives CDR1 SEHNR, CDR2 FQNEAQ (reference sequence). Trimming removed 4 bases from V and 2 bases from J; junction bases left unmatched: 6. The CDR3: CASSSDRGATYEQYF. In DNA form, the CDR3 reads TGTGCCAGCAGCTCAGACAGGGGGGCCACCTACGAGCAGTACTTC.

V is TRBV4-3 and J is TRBJ2-2, with no clear D. Germline V gives CDR1 LGHNA, CDR2 YSLEER. The CDR3 is made up of 15 amino acids. V gave up 7 bases and J gave up 3 bases, with 15 bases separating them. The CDR3, as DNA: TGCGCCAGCAAACACCAATTCCCGGACACCGGGGAGCTGTTTTTT. Encoded protein: CASKHQFPDTGELFF.

This clonotype was counted ten times or more. V and J are TRBV2 and TRBJ1-5; 8 bases are shared with TRBD1. Germline lookup yields CDR1 SNHLY and CDR2 FYNNEI. The CDR3 consists of 16 residues. V lost 4 bases to trimming and J lost 1 base; unmatched junction nucleotides: 6. CDR3 residues: CASSGGQGISNQPQHF. The CDR3 nucleotides are TGTGCCAGCAGTGGCGGACAGGGAATAAGCAATCAGCCCCAGCATTTT.

This clonotype came up once. This rearrangement joins TRBV25-1 to TRBJ1-6; 8 nucleotides agree with TRBD1. The CDR3 has 15 amino acids. Germline-derived CDR1 and CDR2 are MGHDK and SYGVNS. The J segment lost 10 bases and the V segment lost 3 bases, leaving 8 bases of the junction unmatched. The CDR3 here is CASSDGQGERSPLHF. In DNA, the CDR3 is TGTGCCAGCAGTGACGGACAGGGTGAGCGATCACCCCTCCACTTT.

This chain links TRBV7-2 with TRBJ2-7; 10 bases agree with TRBD2. J gave up 6 bases and V 5 bases, and 13 bases lay outside the gene matches. The CDR3 is 16 amino acids. The germline V gene has CDR1 SGHTA and CDR2 FQGNSA. In nucleotides, the CDR3 is TGTGCCAGCAGCCCGGGCCCGTCGGAGCGGGAGGGCGAGCAGTACTTC. Amino acids: CASSPGPSEREGEQYF. Full variable domain (rest looked up from reference TRBV7-2 and TRBJ2-7): GAGVSQSPSNKVTEKGKDVELRCDPISGHTALYWYRQSLGQGLEFLIYFQGNSAPDKSGLPSDRFSAERTGGSVSTLTIQRTQQEDSAVYLCASSPGPSEREGEQYFGPGTRLTVT.